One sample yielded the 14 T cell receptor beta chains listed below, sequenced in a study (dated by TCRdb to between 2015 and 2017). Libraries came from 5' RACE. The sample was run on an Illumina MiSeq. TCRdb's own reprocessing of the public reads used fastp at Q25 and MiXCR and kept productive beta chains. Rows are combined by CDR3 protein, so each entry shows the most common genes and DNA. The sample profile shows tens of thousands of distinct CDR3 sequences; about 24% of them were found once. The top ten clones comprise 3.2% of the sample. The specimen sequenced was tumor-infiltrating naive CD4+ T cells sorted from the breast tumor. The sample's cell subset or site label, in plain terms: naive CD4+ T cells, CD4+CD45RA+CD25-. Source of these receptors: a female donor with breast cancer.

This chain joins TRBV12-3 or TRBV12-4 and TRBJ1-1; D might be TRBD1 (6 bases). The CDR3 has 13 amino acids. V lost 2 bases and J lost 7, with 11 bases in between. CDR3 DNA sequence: TGTGCCAGCAGTTTAACCCCGACAGGTGAAGCTTTCTTT. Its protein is CASSLTPTGEAFF.

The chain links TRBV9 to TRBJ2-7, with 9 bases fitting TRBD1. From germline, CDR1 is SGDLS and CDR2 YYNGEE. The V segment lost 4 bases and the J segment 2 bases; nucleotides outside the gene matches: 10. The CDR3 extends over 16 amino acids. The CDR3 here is CASSSGQGFFTYEQYF. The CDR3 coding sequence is TGTGCCAGCAGCTCGGGACAGGGATTTTTTACCTACGAGCAGTACTTC.

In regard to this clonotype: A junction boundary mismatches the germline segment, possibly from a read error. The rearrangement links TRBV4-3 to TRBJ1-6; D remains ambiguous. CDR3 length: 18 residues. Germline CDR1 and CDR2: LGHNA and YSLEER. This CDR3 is CTSSQDSKYIPYNSPLHF. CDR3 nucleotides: TGCACCAGCAGCCAAGATTCCAAATACATACCCTATAATTCACCCCTCCACTTT.

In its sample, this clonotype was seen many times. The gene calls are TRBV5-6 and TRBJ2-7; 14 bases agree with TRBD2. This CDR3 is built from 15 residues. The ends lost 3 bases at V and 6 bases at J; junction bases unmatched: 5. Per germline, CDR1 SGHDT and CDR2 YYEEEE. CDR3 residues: CASSSGLAGAIEQYF. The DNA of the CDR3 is TGTGCCAGCAGCTCGGGACTAGCGGGAGCTATCGAGCAGTACTTC.

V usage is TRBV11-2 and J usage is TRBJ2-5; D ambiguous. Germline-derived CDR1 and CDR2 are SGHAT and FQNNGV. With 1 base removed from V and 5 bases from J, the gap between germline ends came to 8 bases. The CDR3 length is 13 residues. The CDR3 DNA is TGTGCCAGCAGCTTAGCCGGAGCGGAGACCCAGTACTTC. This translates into CASSLAGAETQYF. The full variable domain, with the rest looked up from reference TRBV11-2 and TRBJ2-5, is EAGVAQSPRYKIIEKRQSVAFWCNPISGHATLYWYQQILGQGPKLLIQFQNNGVVDDSQLPKDRFSAERLKGVDSTLKIQPAKLEDSAVYLCASSLAGAETQYFGPGTRLLVL.

The CDR3 here is CSATQGLDFEAFF. CDR3 DNA sequence: TGCAGTGCTACCCAGGGGTTAGACTTCGAAGCTTTCTTT. The rearrangement links TRBV20-1 to TRBJ1-1; D may be TRBD1 (6 bases). Between the trimmed V and J ends, which lost 4 bases and 8 bases, there was a span of 17 bases. The V gene's germline CDR1 is DFQATT and CDR2 SNEGSKA (reference sequence). This CDR3 spans 13 amino acids.

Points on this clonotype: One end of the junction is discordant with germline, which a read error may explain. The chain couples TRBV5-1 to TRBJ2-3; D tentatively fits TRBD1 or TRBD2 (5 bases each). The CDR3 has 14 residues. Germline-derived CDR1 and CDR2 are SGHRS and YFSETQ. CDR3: CASRSGASTDTKYF. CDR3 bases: TGCGCCAGCAGATCCGGGGCGAGCACAGATACGAAGTATTTT. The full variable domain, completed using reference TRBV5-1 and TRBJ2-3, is KAGVTQTPRYLIKTRGQQVTLSCSPISGHRSVSWYQQTPGQGLQFLFEYFSETQRNKGNFPGRFSGRQFSNSRSEMNVSTLELGDSALYLCASRSGASTDTKYFGPGTRLTVL.

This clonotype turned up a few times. The CDR3 loop reads CASGRDRTEKLFF. The CDR3 coding sequence is TGCGCCAGCGGCCGGGACAGGACTGAAAAACTGTTTTTT. The chain is built from TRBV5-1 and TRBJ1-4; 8 nucleotides match TRBD1. The germline gives CDR1 SGHRS, CDR2 YFSETQ. J gave up 7 bases and V 7 bases, and 6 bases lay outside the gene matches. This CDR3 comprises 13 residues. The entire variable domain, with the rest obtained from reference TRBV5-1 and TRBJ1-4, is as follows: KAGVTQTPRYLIKTRGQQVTLSCSPISGHRSVSWYQQTPGQGLQFLFEYFSETQRNKGNFPGRFSGRQFSNSRSEMNVSTLELGDSALYLCASGRDRTEKLFFGSGTQLSVL.

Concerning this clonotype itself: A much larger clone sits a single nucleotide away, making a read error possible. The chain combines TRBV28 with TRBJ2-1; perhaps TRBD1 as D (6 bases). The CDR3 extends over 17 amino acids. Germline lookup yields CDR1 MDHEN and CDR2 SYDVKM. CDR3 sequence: CASSFVSASRGYNGQFF. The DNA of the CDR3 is TGTGCCAGCAGTTTTGTATCGGCGAGTAGGGGGTACAATGGGCAGTTCTTC.

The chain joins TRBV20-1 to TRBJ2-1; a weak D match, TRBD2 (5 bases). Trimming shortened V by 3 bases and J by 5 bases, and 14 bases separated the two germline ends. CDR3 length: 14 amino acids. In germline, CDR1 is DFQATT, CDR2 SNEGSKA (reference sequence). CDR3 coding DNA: TGCAGTGCTAGGCGAGGGAGCGGTAACAATGAGCAGTTCTTC. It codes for CSARRGSGNNEQFF.

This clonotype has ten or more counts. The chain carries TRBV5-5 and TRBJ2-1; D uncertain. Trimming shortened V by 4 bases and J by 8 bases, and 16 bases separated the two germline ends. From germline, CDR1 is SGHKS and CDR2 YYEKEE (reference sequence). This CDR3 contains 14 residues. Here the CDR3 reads CASSIGRLGDEQFF. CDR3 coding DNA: TGTGCCAGCAGCATCGGACGTCTTGGAGATGAGCAGTTCTTC.

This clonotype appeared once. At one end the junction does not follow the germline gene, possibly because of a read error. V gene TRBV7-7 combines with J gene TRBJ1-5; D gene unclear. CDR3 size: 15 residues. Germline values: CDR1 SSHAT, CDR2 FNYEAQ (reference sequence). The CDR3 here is CASSFSSQVNQPQHF. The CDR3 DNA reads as TGTGCTAGCAGCTTCAGTAGTCAGGTCAATCAGCCCCAGCATTTT.

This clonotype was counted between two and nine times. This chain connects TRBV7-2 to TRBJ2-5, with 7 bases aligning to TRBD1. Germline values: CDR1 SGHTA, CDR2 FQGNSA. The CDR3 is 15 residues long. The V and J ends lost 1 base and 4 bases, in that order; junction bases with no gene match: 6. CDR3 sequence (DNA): TGTGCCAGCAGCTTAGGAACAGGGGTGCGAGAGACCCAGTACTTC. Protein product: CASSLGTGVRETQYF.

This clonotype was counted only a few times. CDR3 residues: CSVKQGNSGNTIYF. The CDR3 bases are TGCAGCGTGAAACAGGGGAACTCTGGAAACACCATATATTTT. The V gene is TRBV29-1, the J gene TRBJ1-3; 7 bases map to TRBD1. The CDR3 runs 14 residues. Germline CDR1 reads SQVTM; CDR2 reads ANQGSEA. The V gene end was trimmed by 6 bases and the J gene end by 0 bases; junction bases not matched to a gene: 5.